These 31 T cell receptor beta chains were all obtained from the same sample, sequenced in a study of control samples from healthy donors and cancer patients. Data came from immunoSEQ multiplex PCR; TCRdb stores just in-frame clones and leaves some out. Of some 78,000 clones in the sample, 85% to 90% are singletons; the top ten hold 6% to 9.5%. What was sequenced was blood. These receptors were collected from a woman aged 55-75 years in good health.

This chain links TRBV19 with TRBJ1-3, with D uncertain. Germline V CDR1 and CDR2: LNHDA, SQIVND (reference sequence). V shed 1 base and J shed 3 bases, with 7 bases lying between them. This CDR3 comprises 14 residues. The CDR3 protein is CASSIGAYGNTIYF. Here the CDR3 DNA reads TGTGCCAGTAGTATAGGAGCCTATGGAAACACCATATATTTT.

V gene TRBV2 combines with J gene TRBJ2-3, with TRBD1 matching 7 bases. Germline V lookup: CDR1 SNHLY, CDR2 FYNNEI. The CDR3 runs to 15 residues. J gave up 1 base and V 3 bases, and 4 bases lay outside the gene matches. In DNA, the CDR3 is TGTGCCAGCAGTGAGACAGGGAAGCGCACAGATACGCAGTATTTT. As protein: CASSETGKRTDTQYF. Drawing the rest from reference TRBV2 and TRBJ2-3, the complete variable domain is EPEVTQTPSHQVTQMGQEVILRCVPISNHLYFYWYRQILGQKVEFLVSFYNNEISEKSEIFDDQFSVERPDGSNFTLKIRSTKLEDSAMYFCASSETGKRTDTQYFGPGTRLTVL.

This clone has just one count. The chain links TRBV5-1 to TRBJ2-7; D unclear. The length of the CDR3 is 12 residues. V lost 1 base, J lost 5 bases, and 7 bases lay in between. CDR1 and CDR2 (germline): SGHRS, YFSETQ. CDR3 sequence reads: CASSLYGDEQYF. The CDR3 DNA reads TGCGCCAGCAGCTTGTACGGCGACGAGCAGTACTTC.

This clone has just a few counts. The CDR3 DNA sequence: TGTGCCACCAGCAGAGCCTGGGGACAGGGCTACGAGCAGTACTTC. Protein sequence: CATSRAWGQGYEQYF. The chain recombines TRBV15 with TRBJ2-7; 9 positions agree with TRBD1. The CDR3 is 15 residues long. Germline CDR1 and CDR2: LNHNV and YYDKDF (reference sequence). After removal of 1 base from V and 3 bases from J, the junction contained 4 bases not matched to a gene.

This chain joins TRBV11-2 and TRBJ1-1; D is uncertain. The germline V gene has CDR1 SGHAT and CDR2 FQNNGV. The CDR3 runs 13 residues. The ends were cut back, 5 bases at V and 5 bases at J, with 12 bases in the middle. In DNA form, the CDR3 reads TGTGCCAGCAGCCCCTGGCGTGGGACTGAAGCTTTCTTT. Protein: CASSPWRGTEAFF.

The rearrangement joins TRBV7-8 to TRBJ1-2; weak D call: TRBD1 (6 bases). This CDR3 has 17 residues. Trimming shortened V by 0 bases and J by 8 bases, and 22 bases separated the two germline ends. The germline gives CDR1 SGHVS, CDR2 FQNEAQ. Here the CDR3 DNA reads TGTGCCAGCAGCTTAGCGGATTCTAGGGGGGTCTCAGAAGGCTACACCTTC. It yields the protein CASSLADSRGVSEGYTF.

V and J are TRBV7-2 and TRBJ1-4; no clear D. Germline values: CDR1 SGHTA, CDR2 FQGNSA. The CDR3 is made up of 14 amino acids. Trimming took off 1 base at V and 5 bases at J, with 8 bases between the two ends. In DNA form, the CDR3 reads TGTGCCAGCAGCTTAGGTACAGAGAATGAAAAACTGTTTTTT. Protein sequence: CASSLGTENEKLFF.

The chain has TRBV5-1 and TRBJ2-1, with a weak D call TRBD2 (7 bases). Trimming took 4 bases from V and 4 from J, leaving 18 bases between them. CDR1 and CDR2 (germline): SGHRS, YFSETQ. The CDR3 spans 16 residues. CDR3: CASSRSSGGVYNEQFF. CDR3 sequence (DNA): TGCGCCAGCAGCCGATCGTCGGGGGGCGTTTACAATGAGCAGTTCTTC.

The chain employs TRBV18 and TRBJ2-3; D is ambiguous. Germline V lookup: CDR1 KGHSH, CDR2 LQKENI. The CDR3 extends over 12 amino acids. The germline V and J ends were trimmed by 4 bases and 1 base, with 3 bases remaining between them. CDR3 loop: CASSLGTDTQYF. The CDR3, as DNA: TGTGCCAGCTCACTGGGCACAGATACGCAGTATTTT.

V and J are TRBV7-3 and TRBJ2-3, with D possibly TRBD2 on 5 matching bases. V was shortened by 0 bases and J by 3 bases, with 7 bases between the two germline ends. CDR1 and CDR2 from the germline V gene are SGHTA and FQGTGA. The CDR3 is made up of 14 amino acids. The CDR3 spells CASSLTRGTDTQYF. As DNA, the CDR3 is TGTGCCAGCAGCTTAACCCGGGGTACAGATACGCAGTATTTT.

J is TRBJ2-7 and V is TRBV6-2 or TRBV6-3, with 7 bases fitting TRBD1. This CDR3 is built from 17 residues. The germline V gene encodes CDR1 MNHEY and CDR2 SVGEGT. V shed 2 bases and J 5 bases; nucleotides not matched to a gene: 15. CDR3 DNA sequence: TGTGCCAGCAGTTACCCCCCTTTGACAGGGAGTCGGGACGAGCAGTACTTC. Encoded protein: CASSYPPLTGSRDEQYF.

J is TRBJ2-1 and V is TRBV3-1 (or the pseudogene TRBV3-2); D remains unclear. The CDR3 runs to 11 residues. V was pared by 2 bases and J by 8 bases, with 4 bases between. Per germline, CDR1 LGHDT and CDR2 YNNKEL (reference sequence). CDR3: CASSQKDEQFF. In nucleotides, the CDR3 is TGTGCCAGCAGCCAAAAGGATGAGCAGTTCTTC.

The CDR3 sequence: CASSLGLVAFF. The DNA for the CDR3 is TGTGCCAGCAGCTTAGGTCTTGTCGCTTTCTTT. V usage is TRBV7-2 and J usage is TRBJ1-1; unclear D gene. With 1 base removed from V and 11 bases from J, the gap between germline ends came to 8 bases. CDR3 size: 11 residues. Germline assignment: CDR1 SGHTA and CDR2 FQGNSA.

This clone appeared a few times. The chain recombines TRBV18 with TRBJ1-2, with 8 bases matching TRBD1. The CDR3 is 14 amino acids. CDR1 and CDR2 (germline): KGHSH, LQKENI. The ends lost 1 base at V and 5 bases at J; junction bases unmatched: 3. CDR3 sequence: CASSPRQGAYGYTF. The CDR3, as DNA: TGTGCCAGCTCACCACGGCAGGGGGCGTATGGCTACACCTTC.

For the CDR3, the DNA is TGTGCCAGCAGCTTAATGGGTTACGATGGCTACACCTTC. Protein: CASSLMGYDGYTF. The chain is built from TRBV7-2 and TRBJ1-2; D is unclear. The V and J ends lost 2 bases and 6 bases respectively, with 10 bases between them. This CDR3 has 13 residues. Germline assignment: CDR1 SGHTA and CDR2 FQGNSA.

The chain has TRBV5-4 and TRBJ2-3; the D is unclear. Trimming pared 0 bases from V and 2 bases from J, leaving 7 bases between. Germline-derived CDR1 and CDR2 are SGHNT and YYREEE (reference sequence). This CDR3 is 14 amino acids long. The CDR3 region has the DNA TGTGCCAGCAGCTTGGTTGGGCCCACAGATACGCAGTATTTT. This codes for CASSLVGPTDTQYF.

A remark on this clone: At one end, the junction sequence differs from germline, possibly due to a read error. This chain connects TRBV5-6 to TRBJ2-2; 10 bases match TRBD1. CDR1 is SGHDT, CDR2 YYEEEE, per germline. This CDR3 comprises 17 residues. The CDR3 loop reads CASSASLGQGKARGAVF. The DNA for the CDR3 is TGTGCCAGCAGCGCATCACTGGGACAGGGGAAAGCCCGGGGAGCTGTTTTT.

The genes are TRBV5-1 and TRBJ1-2, with a tentative D call TRBD1 (6 bases). This CDR3 spans 14 amino acids. V was clipped by 0 bases and J by 3 bases, with 9 bases between them. Per germline, CDR1 SGHRS and CDR2 YFSETQ. The CDR3 loop reads CASSLGQVDYGYTF. The CDR3 bases are TGCGCCAGCAGCTTGGGACAGGTGGACTATGGCTACACCTTC.

The rearrangement uses TRBV5-1 and TRBJ1-4; TRBD1 might be the D (5 bases). V was shortened by 5 bases and J by 4 bases, with 9 bases between the two germline ends. The CDR3 contains 13 residues. Germline CDR1 SGHRS, CDR2 YFSETQ. This CDR3 is CASREQVNEKLFF. In DNA form, the CDR3 reads TGCGCCAGCAGGGAACAGGTTAATGAAAAACTGTTTTTT.

A single count supports this clone. V gene TRBV9 combines with J gene TRBJ1-3; D gene ambiguous. V shed 0 bases and J shed 3 bases, with 10 bases lying between them. The CDR3 is 15 residues long. Germline V gene data show CDR1 as SGDLS and CDR2 as YYNGEE. CDR3 DNA: TGTGCCAGCAGCGTAGAAGGCAGCTATGGAAACACCATATATTTT. This encodes CASSVEGSYGNTIYF. The full variable domain, in which reference TRBV9 and TRBJ1-3 provide the parts outside the CDR3, is DSGVTQTPKHLITATGQRVTLRCSPRSGDLSVYWYQQSLDQGLQFLIQYYNGEERAKGNILERFSAQQFPDLHSELNLSSLELGDSALYFCASSVEGSYGNTIYFGEGSWLTVV.

The chain carries TRBV18 and TRBJ2-5; no reliable D call. In germline, CDR1 is KGHSH, CDR2 LQKENI. The germline V and J ends were trimmed by 6 bases and 2 bases, with 10 bases remaining between them. The CDR3 is made up of 13 amino acids. DNA of the CDR3: TGTGCCAGCTCCATAGGAAATCAAGAGACCCAGTACTTC. Translated: CASSIGNQETQYF.

This chain uses TRBV18 with TRBJ2-5; 8 positions match TRBD2. CDR3 length equals 15 residues. Germline loops: CDR1 KGHSH, CDR2 LQKENI. V was pared by 0 bases and J by 3 bases, with 3 bases of the junction left unmatched. This chain's CDR3 is CASSPPGAGEETQYF. The CDR3 nucleotides are TGTGCCAGCTCACCACCAGGAGCGGGGGAAGAGACCCAGTACTTC.

The chain employs TRBV7-3 and TRBJ2-7; the D gene is possibly TRBD2 (5 bases). CDR3 length: 14 amino acids. CDR1 is SGHTA and CDR2 is FQGTGA in the germline V gene. V was shortened by 5 bases and J by 3 bases, with 14 bases between the two germline ends. As DNA, the CDR3 is TGTGCCAGCAGCCCGGACGGAAGCGGCTACGAGCAGTACTTC. Its translation: CASSPDGSGYEQYF.

The CDR3, as DNA: TGTGCCAGCAGCCGTTGGGGGGAGGGACGGAATGAGCAGTTCTTC. Translation gives CASSRWGEGRNEQFF. The V gene is TRBV4-2, the J gene TRBJ2-1, with 7 bases matching TRBD2. Germline loops: CDR1 LGHNA, CDR2 YNFKEQ. This CDR3 region has 15 residues. Trimming cost V 4 bases and J 7 bases; bases outside gene matches: 10.

In DNA, the CDR3 is TGTGCCTGGAGCAGCTCGGGGACAGATGCACGGGCTTTCTTT. It specifies CAWSSSGTDARAFF. The chain links TRBV30 to TRBJ1-1; TRBD1 matches at 7 bases. The germline CDR1 and CDR2 sequences are GTSNPN and SVGIG (reference sequence). The trim removed 3 bases at V and 11 bases at J, leaving 15 bases unmatched. The CDR3 spans 14 residues. Together with reference TRBV30 and TRBJ1-1, the CDR3 gives the full variable domain: SQTIHQWPATLVQPVGSPLSLECTVEGTSNPNLYWYRQAAGRGLQLLFYSVGIGQISSEVPQNLSASRPQDRQFILSSKKLLLSDSGFYLCAWSSSGTDARAFFGQGTRLTVV.

This clone was detected a few times. The chain joins TRBV7-6 to TRBJ1-2; D gene ambiguous. Trimming shortened V by 1 base and J by 8 bases, and 11 bases separated the two germline ends. This CDR3 is built from 13 residues. Germline CDR1 SGHVS, CDR2 FNYEAQ. The CDR3 DNA follows: TGTGCCAGCAGCTTAGGATTGGCGCGAGGCTACACCTTC. It yields the protein CASSLGLARGYTF.

This clone was counted between two and nine times. This chain connects TRBV3-1 (or the pseudogene TRBV3-2) to TRBJ1-6; 9 nucleotides align to TRBD1. The germline gives CDR1 LGHDT, CDR2 YNNKEL (reference sequence). The CDR3 runs 14 residues. Trimming cost V 2 bases and J 8 bases; bases outside gene matches: 1. The DNA of the CDR3 is TGTGCCAGCAGCCAAACAGGGGGCGATTCACCCCTCCACTTT. Its protein product is CASSQTGGDSPLHF.

The rearrangement links TRBV28 to TRBJ2-7; 8 positions match TRBD1. This CDR3 region has 15 residues. V dropped 6 bases and J dropped 2; count of bases not matched to a gene: 9. The germline CDR1 and CDR2 sequences are MDHEN and SYDVKM. CDR3: CASRGDRGFPYEQYF. The CDR3 bases are TGTGCCAGCAGGGGCGACAGGGGTTTTCCCTACGAGCAGTACTTC. Combining the CDR3 with reference TRBV28 and TRBJ2-7 gives the whole variable domain DVKVTQSSRYLVKRTGEKVFLECVQDMDHENMFWYRQDPGLGLRLIYFSYDVKMKEKGDIPEGYSVSREKKERFSLILESASTNQTSMYLCASRGDRGFPYEQYFGPGTRLTVT.

The chain joins TRBV30 to TRBJ2-4; no definite D call. Germline V CDR1 and CDR2: GTSNPN, SVGIG (reference sequence). V was clipped by 4 bases and J by 0 bases, with 7 bases between them. This CDR3 has 13 amino acids. The CDR3 DNA reads TGTGCCTGGAACGAGGAAGCCAAAAACATTCAGTACTTC. It encodes CAWNEEAKNIQYF.

The V and J genes are TRBV6-5 and TRBJ1-2; D uncertain. This CDR3 is 13 amino acids long. Deletions cut 8 bases from V and 0 bases from J, with 10 bases between. Germline CDR1 and CDR2: MNHEY and SVGAGI. The CDR3 sequence: CASATDPNYGYTF. The CDR3 region has the DNA TGTGCCAGCGCAACAGACCCTAACTATGGCTACACCTTC.

The rearrangement uses TRBV4-3 and TRBJ1-1, with D perhaps matching TRBD1 (5 bases). This CDR3 has 13 amino acids. Deletions cut 1 base from V and 10 bases from J, with 13 bases between. Germline lookup yields CDR1 LGHNA and CDR2 YSLEER. The CDR3 reads CASSQGGRDRAFF. As DNA, the CDR3 is TGCGCCAGCAGCCAAGGGGGAAGGGACCGAGCTTTCTTT.